This T cell receptor beta chain was sequenced during a study of long-term antiretroviral therapy in people with HIV. Study-level information: Some samples came about a decade before the 2015 immediate-ART recommendation, and these were the earliest.

Study-wide points: In the period from about 2003 to 2017, blood was collected, possibly under older ART regimens.

immunoSEQ v3.0 was run at survey level. Sequencing had a target that covered about 40,000-50,000 T-cell genomes per sample. Profiling relied on immunoSEQ multiplex PCR, and the TCRdb table lists in-frame clones only, not all of them. The sample has 15,000 to 20,000 clones; 95% are singletons. The V end lost 0 bases, the J end lost 7 bases, and 13 bases lay between the germline ends. The CDR3 loop spans 14 amino acids. Germline values: CDR1 MGHRA, CDR2 YSYEKL. As concerns this clone: Its cognate antigen is unknown.

The sample in question was unsorted PBMCs, obtained around 10 years after starting antiretroviral therapy. The chain is built from TRBV4-1 and TRBJ2-7; D is possibly TRBD1 (6 bases). The receptor was derived from a man younger than 40 with HIV. CDR3 in DNA: TGCGCCAGCAGCCAAGAAGCAGGGGATTGGGAGCAGTACGTC. It codes for CASSQEAGDWEQYV.